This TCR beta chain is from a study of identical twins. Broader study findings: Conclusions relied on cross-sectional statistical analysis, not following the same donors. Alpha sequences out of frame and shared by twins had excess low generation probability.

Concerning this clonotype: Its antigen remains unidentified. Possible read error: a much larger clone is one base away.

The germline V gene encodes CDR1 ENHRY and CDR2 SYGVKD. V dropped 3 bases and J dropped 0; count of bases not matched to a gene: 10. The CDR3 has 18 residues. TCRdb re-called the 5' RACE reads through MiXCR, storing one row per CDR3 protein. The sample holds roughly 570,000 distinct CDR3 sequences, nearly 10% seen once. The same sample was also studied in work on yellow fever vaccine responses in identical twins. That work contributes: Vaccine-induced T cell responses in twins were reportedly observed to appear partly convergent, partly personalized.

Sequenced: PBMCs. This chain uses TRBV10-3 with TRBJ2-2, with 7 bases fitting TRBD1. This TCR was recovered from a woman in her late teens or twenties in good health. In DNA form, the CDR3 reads TGTGCCATCAGTGAATCCACGAGGGACAGTGCGAACACCGGGGAGCTGTTTTTT. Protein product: CAISESTRDSANTGELFF.